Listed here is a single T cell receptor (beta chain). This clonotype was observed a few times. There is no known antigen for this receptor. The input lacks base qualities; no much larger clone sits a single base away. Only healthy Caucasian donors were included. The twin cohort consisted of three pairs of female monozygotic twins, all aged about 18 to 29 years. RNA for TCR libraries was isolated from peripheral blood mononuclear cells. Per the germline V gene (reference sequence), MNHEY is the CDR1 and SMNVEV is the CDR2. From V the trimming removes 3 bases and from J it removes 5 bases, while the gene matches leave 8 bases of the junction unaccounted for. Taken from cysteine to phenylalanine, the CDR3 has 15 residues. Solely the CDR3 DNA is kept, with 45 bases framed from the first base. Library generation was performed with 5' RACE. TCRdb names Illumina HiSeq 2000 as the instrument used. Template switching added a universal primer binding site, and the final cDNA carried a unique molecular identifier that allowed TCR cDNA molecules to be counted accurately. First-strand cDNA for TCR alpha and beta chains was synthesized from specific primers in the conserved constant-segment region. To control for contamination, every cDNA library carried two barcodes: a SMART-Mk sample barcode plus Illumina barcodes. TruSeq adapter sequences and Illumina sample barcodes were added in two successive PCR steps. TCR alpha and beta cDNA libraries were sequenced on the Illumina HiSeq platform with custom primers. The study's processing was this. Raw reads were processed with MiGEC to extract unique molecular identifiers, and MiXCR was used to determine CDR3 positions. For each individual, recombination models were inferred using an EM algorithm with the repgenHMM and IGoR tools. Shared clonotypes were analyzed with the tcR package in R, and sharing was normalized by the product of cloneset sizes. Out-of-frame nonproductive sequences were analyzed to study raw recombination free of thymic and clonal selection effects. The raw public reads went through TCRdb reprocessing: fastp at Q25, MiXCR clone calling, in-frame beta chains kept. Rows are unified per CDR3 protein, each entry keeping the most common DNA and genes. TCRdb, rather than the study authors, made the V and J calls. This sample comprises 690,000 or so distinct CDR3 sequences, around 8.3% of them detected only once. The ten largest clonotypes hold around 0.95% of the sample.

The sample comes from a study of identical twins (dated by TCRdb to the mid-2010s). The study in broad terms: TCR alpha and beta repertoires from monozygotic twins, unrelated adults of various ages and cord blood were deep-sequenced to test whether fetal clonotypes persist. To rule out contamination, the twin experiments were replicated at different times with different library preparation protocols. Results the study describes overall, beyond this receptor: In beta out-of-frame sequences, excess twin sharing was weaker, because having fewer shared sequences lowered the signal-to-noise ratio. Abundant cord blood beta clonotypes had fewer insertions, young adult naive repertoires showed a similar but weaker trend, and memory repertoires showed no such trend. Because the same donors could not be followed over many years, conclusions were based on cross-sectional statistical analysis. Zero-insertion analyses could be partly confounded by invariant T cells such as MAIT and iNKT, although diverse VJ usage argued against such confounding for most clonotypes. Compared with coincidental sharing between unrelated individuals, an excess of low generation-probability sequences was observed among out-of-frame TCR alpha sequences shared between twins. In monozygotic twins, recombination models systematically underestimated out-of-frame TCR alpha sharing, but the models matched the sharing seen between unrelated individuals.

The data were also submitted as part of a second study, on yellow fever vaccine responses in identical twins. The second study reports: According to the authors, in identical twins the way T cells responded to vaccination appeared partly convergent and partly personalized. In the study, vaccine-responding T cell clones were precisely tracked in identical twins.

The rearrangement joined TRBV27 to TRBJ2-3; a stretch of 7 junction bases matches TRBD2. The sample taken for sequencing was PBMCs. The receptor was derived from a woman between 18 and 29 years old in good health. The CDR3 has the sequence CASSFAPVAGDTQYF. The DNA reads TGTGCCAGCAGTTTCGCCCCGGTAGCGGGAGATACGCAGTATTTT.